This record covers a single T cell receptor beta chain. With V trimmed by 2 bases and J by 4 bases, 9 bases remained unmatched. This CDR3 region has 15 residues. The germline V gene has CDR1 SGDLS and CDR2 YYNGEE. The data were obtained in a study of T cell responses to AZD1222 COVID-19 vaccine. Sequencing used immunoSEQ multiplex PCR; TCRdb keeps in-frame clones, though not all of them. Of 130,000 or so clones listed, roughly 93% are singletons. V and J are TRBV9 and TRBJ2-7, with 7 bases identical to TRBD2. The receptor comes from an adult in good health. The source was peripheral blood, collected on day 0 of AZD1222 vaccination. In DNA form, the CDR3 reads TGTGCCAGCAGCGTTTTAGCGGGCCTCGGTTACGAGCAGTACTTC. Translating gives CASSVLAGLGYEQYF.